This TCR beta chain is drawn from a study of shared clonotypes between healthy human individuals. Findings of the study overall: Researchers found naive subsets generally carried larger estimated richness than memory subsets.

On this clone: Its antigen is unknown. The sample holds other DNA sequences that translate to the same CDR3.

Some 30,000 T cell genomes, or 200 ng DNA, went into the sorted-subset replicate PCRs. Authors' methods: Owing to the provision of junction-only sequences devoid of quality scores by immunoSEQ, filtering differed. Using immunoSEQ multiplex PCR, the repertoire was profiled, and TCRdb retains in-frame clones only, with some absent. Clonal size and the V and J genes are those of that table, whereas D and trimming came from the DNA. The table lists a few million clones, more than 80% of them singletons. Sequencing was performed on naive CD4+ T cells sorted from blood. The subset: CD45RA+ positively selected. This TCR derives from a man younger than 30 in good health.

Here the CDR3 DNA reads TGTGCCAGTACGGGACAGGGTAACTATGGCTACACCTTC. It specifies CASTGQGNYGYTF. This chain connects TRBV19 to TRBJ1-2; 9 nucleotides line up with TRBD1. Germline CDR1 LNHDA, CDR2 SQIVND (reference sequence). V trimming: 7 bases; J trimming: 1 base; junction bases outside the gene matches: 1. This CDR3 spans 13 amino acids. Supplemented by reference TRBV19 and TRBJ1-2, the full variable domain reads DGGITQSPKYLFRKEGQNVTLSCEQNLNHDAMYWYRQDPGQGLRLIYYSQIVNDFQKGDIAEGYSVSREKKESFPLTVTSAQKNPTAFYLCASTGQGNYGYTFGSGTRLTVV.